This entry concerns a single TCR beta chain. This sample was included in a study of blood T cell repertoires in COVID-19. The overall study: In each case, the material was cDNA or gDNA derived from T cells, B-cell-depleted T cells, or PBMCs.

Assay used: immunoSEQ multiplex PCR; TCRdb lists only in-frame clones, some missing. This table has 200,000 to 250,000 clones, about 86% appearing once. Everyone who took part was 18 to 89 years old, and they came from about 25 US areas. Clinical history as reported by participants underpinned cohort assignment. Germline V gene data show CDR1 as MNHEY and CDR2 as SMNVEV (reference sequence). CDR3 size: 14 residues. V was trimmed by 9 bases and J by 3 bases, leaving 15 bases between them. The clonotype originates from a woman between 45 and 65 years old with acute COVID-19. The sample was PBMCs or T cells enriched from blood (not recorded which). This rearrangement joins TRBV27 to TRBJ1-5, with D perhaps TRBD1 (6 bases). CDR3 in DNA: TGTGCCAGTTCAAAGGACAGCAACAATCAGCCCCAGCATTTT. Translation: CASSKDSNNQPQHF.